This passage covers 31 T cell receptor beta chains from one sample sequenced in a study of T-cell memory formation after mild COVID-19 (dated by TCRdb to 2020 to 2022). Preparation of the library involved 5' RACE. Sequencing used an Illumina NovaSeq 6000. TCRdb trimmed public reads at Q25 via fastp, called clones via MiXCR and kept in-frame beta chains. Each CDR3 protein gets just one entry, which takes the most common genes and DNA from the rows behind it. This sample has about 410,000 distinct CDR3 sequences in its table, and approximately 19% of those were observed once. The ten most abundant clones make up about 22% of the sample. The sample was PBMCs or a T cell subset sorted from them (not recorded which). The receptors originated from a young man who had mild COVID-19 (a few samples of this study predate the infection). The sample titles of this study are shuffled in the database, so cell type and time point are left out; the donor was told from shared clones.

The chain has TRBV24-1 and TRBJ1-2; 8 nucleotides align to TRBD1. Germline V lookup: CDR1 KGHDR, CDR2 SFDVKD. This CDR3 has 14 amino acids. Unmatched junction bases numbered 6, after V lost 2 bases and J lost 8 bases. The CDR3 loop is CATSDSDRVYGYTF. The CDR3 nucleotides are TGTGCCACCAGTGATTCGGACAGGGTTTACGGCTACACCTTC.

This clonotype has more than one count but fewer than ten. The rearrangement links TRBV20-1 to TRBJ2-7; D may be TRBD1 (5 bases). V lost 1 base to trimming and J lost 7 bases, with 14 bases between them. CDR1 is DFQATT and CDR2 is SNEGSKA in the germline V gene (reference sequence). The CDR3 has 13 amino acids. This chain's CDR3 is CSARGVRAKEQYF. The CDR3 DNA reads TGCAGTGCTAGAGGGGTCAGGGCGAAAGAGCAGTACTTC.

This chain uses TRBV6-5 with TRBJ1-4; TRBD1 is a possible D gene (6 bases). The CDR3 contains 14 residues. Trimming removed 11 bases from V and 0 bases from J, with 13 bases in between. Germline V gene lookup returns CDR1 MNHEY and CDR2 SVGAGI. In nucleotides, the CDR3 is TGTGCCGGGGGGGCAGCCGCAACTAATGAAAAACTGTTTTTT. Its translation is CAGGAAATNEKLFF.

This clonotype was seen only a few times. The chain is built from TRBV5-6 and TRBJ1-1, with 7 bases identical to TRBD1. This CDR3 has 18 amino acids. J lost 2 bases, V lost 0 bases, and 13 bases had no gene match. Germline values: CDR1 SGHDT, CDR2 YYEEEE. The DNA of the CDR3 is TGTGCCAGCAGCTTGGCCGGACAGGTGTTTTTAGAAAACACTGAAGCTTTCTTT. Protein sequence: CASSLAGQVFLENTEAFF. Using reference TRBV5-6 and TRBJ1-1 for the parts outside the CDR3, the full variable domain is DAGVTQSPTHLIKTRGQQVTLRCSPKSGHDTVSWYQQALGQGPQFIFQYYEEEERQRGNFPDRFSGHQFPNYSSELNVNALLLGDSALYLCASSLAGQVFLENTEAFFGQGTRLTVV.

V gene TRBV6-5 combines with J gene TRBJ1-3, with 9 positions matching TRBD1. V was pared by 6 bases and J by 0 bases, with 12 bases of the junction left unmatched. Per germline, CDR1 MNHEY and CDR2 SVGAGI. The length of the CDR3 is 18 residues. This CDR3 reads CASRTDRGRSNSGNTIYF. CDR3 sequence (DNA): TGTGCCAGCAGGACGGACAGGGGCCGATCGAACTCTGGAAACACCATATATTTT.

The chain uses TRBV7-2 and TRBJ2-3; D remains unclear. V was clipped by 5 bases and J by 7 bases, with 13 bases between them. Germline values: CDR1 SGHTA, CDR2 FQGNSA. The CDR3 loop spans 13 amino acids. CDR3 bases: TGTGCCAGCAGCCTAGAGGCGCGTCATACGCAGTATTTT. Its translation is CASSLEARHTQYF. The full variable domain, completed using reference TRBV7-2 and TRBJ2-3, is GAGVSQSPSNKVTEKGKDVELRCDPISGHTALYWYRQSLGQGLEFLIYFQGNSAPDKSGLPSDRFSAERTGGSVSTLTIQRTQQEDSAVYLCASSLEARHTQYFGPGTRLTVL.

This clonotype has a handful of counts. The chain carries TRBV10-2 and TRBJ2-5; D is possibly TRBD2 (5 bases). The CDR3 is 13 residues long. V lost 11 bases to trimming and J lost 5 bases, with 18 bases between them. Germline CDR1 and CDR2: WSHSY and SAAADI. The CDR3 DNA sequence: TGCGCCGCCAGCCGGCGGGTAGGGGAGACCCAGTACTTC. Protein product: CAASRRVGETQYF.

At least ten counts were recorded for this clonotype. In nucleotides, the CDR3 is TGTGCCAGCGGGAACAATGAGCAGTTCTTC. Protein: CASGNNEQFF. The chain links TRBV14 to TRBJ2-1, with D uncertain. V was pared by 8 bases and J by 5 bases, with 4 bases between. From germline, CDR1 is SGHDN and CDR2 FVKESK. This CDR3 comprises 10 residues. Filled out from reference TRBV14 and TRBJ2-1, the complete variable domain reads EAGVTQFPSHSVIEKGQTVTLRCDPISGHDNLYWYRRVMGKEIKFLLHFVKESKQDESGMPNNRFLAERTGGTYSTLKVQPAELEDSGVYFCASGNNEQFFGPGTRLTVL.

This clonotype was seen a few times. This chain's CDR3 is CASITPPLGRQTPANGYTF. The CDR3 nucleotides read TGTGCCAGCATCACACCACCACTGGGGCGCCAAACCCCCGCGAATGGCTACACCTTC. This chain links TRBV6-2 or TRBV6-3 with TRBJ1-2; D may be TRBD1 (5 bases). Between the trimmed V and J ends, which lost 7 bases and 6 bases, there was a span of 33 bases. The germline V gene has CDR1 MNHEY and CDR2 SVGEGT. The CDR3 is 19 amino acids.

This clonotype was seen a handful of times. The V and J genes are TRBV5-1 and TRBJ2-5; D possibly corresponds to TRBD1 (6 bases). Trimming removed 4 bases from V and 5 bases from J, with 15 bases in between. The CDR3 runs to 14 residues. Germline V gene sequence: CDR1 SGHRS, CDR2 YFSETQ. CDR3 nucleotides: TGCGCCAGCAGCCCAAGGACAGTCGGTGAGACCCAGTACTTC. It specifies CASSPRTVGETQYF.

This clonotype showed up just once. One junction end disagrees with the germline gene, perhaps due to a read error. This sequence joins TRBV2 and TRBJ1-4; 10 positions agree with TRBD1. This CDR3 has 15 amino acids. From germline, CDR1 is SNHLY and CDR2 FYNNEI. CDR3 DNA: TGCGCCAGCAGCGCCTCCGGGACAGGGGTTGAAAAACTGTTTTTT. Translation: CASSASGTGVEKLFF.

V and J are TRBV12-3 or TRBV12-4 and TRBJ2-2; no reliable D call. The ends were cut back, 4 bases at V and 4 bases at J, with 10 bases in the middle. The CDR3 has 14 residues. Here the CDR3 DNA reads TGTGCCAGCAGTTCTCACGGGCCCACCGGGGAGCTGTTTTTT. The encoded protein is CASSSHGPTGELFF.

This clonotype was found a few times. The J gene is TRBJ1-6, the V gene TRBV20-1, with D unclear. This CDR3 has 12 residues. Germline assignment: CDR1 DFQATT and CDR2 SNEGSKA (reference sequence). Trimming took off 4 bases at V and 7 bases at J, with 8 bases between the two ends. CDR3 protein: CSAMRANSPLHF. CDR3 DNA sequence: TGCAGTGCTATGCGCGCGAATTCACCCCTCCACTTT.

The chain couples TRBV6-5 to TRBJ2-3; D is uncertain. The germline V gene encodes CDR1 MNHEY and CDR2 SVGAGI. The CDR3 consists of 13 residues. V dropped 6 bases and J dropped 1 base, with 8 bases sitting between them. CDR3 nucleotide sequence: TGTGCCAGCAGCGCCGCCGGCACAGATACGCAGTATTTT. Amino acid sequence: CASSAAGTDTQYF.

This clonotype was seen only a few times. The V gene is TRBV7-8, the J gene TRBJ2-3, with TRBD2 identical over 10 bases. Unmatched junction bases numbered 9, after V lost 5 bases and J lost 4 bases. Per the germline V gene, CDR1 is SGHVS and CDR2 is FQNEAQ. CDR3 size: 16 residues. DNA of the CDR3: TGTGCCAGCAGCCGGTTAGCGGGGGGCGGCGCAGATACGCAGTATTTT. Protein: CASSRLAGGGADTQYF.

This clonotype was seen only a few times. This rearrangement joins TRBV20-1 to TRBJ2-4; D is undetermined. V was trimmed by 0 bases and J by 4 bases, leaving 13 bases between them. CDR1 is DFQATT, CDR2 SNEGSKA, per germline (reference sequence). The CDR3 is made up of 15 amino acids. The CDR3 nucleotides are TGCAGTGCTAGAGAACCCTGGGCACCTAAAAACATTCAGTACTTC. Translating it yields CSAREPWAPKNIQYF.

This chain's CDR3 is CASSLNRDETQYF. Written as DNA, the CDR3 is TGTGCCAGCAGCTTAAACAGGGATGAGACCCAGTACTTC. This chain connects TRBV7-2 to TRBJ2-5; D is perhaps TRBD1 (6 bases). Germline CDR1 SGHTA, CDR2 FQGNSA. CDR3 length: 13 residues. Between the trimmed V and J ends, which lost 2 bases and 5 bases, there was a span of 9 bases.

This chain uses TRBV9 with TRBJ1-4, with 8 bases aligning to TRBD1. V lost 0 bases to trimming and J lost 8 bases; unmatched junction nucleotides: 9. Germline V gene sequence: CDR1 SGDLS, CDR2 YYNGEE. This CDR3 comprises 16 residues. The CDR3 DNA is TGTGCCAGCAGCGTAGCCGATCAGGGGGCAGGGGAAAAACTGTTTTTT. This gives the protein CASSVADQGAGEKLFF. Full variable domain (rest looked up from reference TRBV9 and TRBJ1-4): DSGVTQTPKHLITATGQRVTLRCSPRSGDLSVYWYQQSLDQGLQFLIQYYNGEERAKGNILERFSAQQFPDLHSELNLSSLELGDSALYFCASSVADQGAGEKLFFGSGTQLSVL.

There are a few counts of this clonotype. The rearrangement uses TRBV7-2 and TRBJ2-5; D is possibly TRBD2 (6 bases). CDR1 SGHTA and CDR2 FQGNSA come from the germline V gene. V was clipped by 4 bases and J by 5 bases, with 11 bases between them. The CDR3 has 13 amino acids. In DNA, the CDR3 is TGTGCCAGCAGCTGGAGGGTAGGGGAGACCCAGTACTTC. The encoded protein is CASSWRVGETQYF. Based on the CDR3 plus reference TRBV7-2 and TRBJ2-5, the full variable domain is GAGVSQSPSNKVTEKGKDVELRCDPISGHTALYWYRQSLGQGLEFLIYFQGNSAPDKSGLPSDRFSAERTGGSVSTLTIQRTQQEDSAVYLCASSWRVGETQYFGPGTRLLVL.

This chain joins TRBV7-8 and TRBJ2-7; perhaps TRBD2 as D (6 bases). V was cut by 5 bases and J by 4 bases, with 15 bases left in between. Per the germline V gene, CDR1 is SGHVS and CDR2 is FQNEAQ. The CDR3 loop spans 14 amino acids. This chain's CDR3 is CASSLSGAGYEQYV. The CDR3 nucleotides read TGTGCCAGCAGCCTCAGTGGGGCGGGATACGAGCAGTACGTC.

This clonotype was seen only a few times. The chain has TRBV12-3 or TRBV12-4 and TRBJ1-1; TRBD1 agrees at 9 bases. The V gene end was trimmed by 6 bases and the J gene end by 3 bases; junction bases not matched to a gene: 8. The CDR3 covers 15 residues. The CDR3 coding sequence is TGTGCCAGCAGCCCCGGACAGGGGAGCGACACTGAAGCTTTCTTT. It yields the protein CASSPGQGSDTEAFF.

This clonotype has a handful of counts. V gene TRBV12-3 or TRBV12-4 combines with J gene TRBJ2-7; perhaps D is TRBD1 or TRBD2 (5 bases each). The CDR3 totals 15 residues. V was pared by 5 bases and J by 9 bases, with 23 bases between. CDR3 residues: CASSLGTRQLGWQYF. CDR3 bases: TGTGCCAGCAGTCTTGGGACGAGACAGTTAGGATGGCAGTACTTC.

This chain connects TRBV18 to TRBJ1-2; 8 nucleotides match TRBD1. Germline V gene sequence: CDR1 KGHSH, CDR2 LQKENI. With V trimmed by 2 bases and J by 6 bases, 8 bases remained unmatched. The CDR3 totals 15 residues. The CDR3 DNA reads TGTGCCAGCTCACCATCCGACAGGGGAGGGCATGGCTACACCTTC. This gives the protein CASSPSDRGGHGYTF. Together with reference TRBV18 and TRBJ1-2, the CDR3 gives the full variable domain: NAGVMQNPRHLVRRRGQEARLRCSPMKGHSHVYWYRQLPEEGLKFMVYLQKENIIDESGMPKERFSAEFPKEGPSILRIQQVVRGDSAAYFCASSPSDRGGHGYTFGSGTRLTVV.

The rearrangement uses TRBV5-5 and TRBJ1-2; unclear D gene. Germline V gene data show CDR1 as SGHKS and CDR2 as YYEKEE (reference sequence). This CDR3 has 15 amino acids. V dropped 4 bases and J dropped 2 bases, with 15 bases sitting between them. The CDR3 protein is CASSPGPTRNYGYTF. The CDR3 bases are TGTGCCAGCAGCCCGGGCCCCACGAGGAACTATGGCTACACCTTC.

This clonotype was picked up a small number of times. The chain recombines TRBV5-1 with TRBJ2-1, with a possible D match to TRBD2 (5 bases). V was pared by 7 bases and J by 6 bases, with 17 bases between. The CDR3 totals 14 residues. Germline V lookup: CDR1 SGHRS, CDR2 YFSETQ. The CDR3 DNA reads TGCGCCAGCCAACTTCGGGGTCCCCCCAATGAGCAGTTCTTC. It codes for CASQLRGPPNEQFF.

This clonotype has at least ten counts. CDR3 sequence (DNA): TGCGCCAGCAGCGAGGGGATCTATAGCACAGATACGCAGTATTTT. It codes for CASSEGIYSTDTQYF. The rearrangement uses TRBV5-1 and TRBJ2-3; D possibly uses TRBD1 or TRBD2 (5 bases each). The CDR3 extends over 15 amino acids. V was clipped by 4 bases and J by 0 bases, with 12 bases between them. Germline assignment: CDR1 SGHRS and CDR2 YFSETQ.

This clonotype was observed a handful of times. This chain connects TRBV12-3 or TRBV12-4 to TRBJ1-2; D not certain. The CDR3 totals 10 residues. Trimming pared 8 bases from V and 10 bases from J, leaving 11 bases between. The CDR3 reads CASGPIPYTF. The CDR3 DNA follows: TGTGCCAGCGGTCCGATTCCCTACACCTTC.

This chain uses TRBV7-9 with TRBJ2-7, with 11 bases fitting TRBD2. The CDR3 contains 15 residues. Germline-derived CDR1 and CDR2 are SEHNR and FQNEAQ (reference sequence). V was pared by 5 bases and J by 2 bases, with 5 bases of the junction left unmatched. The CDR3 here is CASSVLAGGAYEQYV. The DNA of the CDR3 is TGTGCCAGCAGCGTGCTAGCGGGGGGAGCCTACGAGCAGTACGTC.

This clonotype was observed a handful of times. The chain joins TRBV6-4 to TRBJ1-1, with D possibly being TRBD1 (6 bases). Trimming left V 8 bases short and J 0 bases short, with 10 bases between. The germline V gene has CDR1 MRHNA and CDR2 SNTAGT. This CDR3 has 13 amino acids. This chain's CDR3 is CASSTGMNTEAFF. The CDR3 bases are TGTGCCAGCTCGACAGGAATGAACACTGAAGCTTTCTTT.

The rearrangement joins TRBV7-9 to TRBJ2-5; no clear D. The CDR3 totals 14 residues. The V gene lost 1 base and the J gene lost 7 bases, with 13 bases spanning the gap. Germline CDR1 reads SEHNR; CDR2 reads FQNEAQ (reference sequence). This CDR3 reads CASSLGGAWRTQYF. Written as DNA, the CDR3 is TGTGCCAGCAGCTTAGGTGGCGCCTGGAGGACCCAGTACTTC.

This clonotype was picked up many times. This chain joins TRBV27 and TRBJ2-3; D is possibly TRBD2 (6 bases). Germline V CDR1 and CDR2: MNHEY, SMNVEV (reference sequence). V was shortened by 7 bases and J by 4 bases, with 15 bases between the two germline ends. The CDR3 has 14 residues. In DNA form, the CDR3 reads TGTGCCAGCATGGCCCTAGCGAAGCCAGATACGCAGTATTTT. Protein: CASMALAKPDTQYF.